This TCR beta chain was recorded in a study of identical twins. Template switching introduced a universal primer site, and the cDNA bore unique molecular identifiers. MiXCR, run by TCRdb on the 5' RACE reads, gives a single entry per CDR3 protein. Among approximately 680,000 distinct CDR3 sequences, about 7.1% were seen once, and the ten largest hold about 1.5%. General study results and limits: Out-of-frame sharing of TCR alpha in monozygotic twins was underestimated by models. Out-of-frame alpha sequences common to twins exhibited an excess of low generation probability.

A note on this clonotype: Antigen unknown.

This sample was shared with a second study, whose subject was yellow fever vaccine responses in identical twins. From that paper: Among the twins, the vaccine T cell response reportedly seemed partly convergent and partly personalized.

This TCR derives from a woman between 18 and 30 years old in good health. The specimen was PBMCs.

CDR3 sequence reads: CASSGPSGRSSTDTQYF. The DNA of the CDR3 is TGCGCCAGCAGCGGTCCTTCGGGGAGGTCCAGCACAGATACGCAGTATTTT. V gene TRBV4-1 combines with J gene TRBJ2-3; D perhaps matches TRBD2 (6 bases). Deletions cut 5 bases from V and 0 bases from J, with 18 bases between. CDR1 and CDR2 (germline): MGHRA, YSYEKL. This CDR3 has 17 amino acids.